The 32 T cell receptor beta chains below were found in one sample sequenced in a study of CD8 T cells in ankylosing spondylitis. Each CDR3 protein is one row after TCRdb ran MiXCR on the 5' RACE reads. The sample consists of a few hundred thousand distinct CDR3 sequences, around 7.9% of them appearing once. General study findings and limits: Roughly eight highly homologous variants made up a TCR beta motif that seemed to typify ankylosing spondylitis blood.

No cognate antigen is known for these TCRs. Input material: blood, either unsorted or a sorted T cell fraction (not recorded which). The source of these receptors is a male donor with ankylosing spondylitis.

The sample holds many counts of this clonotype. The V and J genes are TRBV7-9 and TRBJ2-7, with D possibly called TRBD1 or TRBD2 (5 bases each). The CDR3 totals 13 residues. V lost 5 bases to trimming and J lost 6 bases, with 14 bases between them. The germline gives CDR1 SEHNR, CDR2 FQNEAQ (reference sequence). The chain's CDR3 is CASSRDGPIEQYF. The CDR3 DNA reads as TGTGCCAGCAGCCGGGACGGCCCAATCGAGCAGTACTTC.

This clonotype was detected many times. The V call is TRBV7-8, the J call TRBJ2-6, with unresolved D. With 1 base removed from V and 13 bases from J, the gap between germline ends came to 8 bases. CDR3 size: 12 residues. Germline V gene data show CDR1 as SGHVS and CDR2 as FQNEAQ. The CDR3 loop reads CASSLGPGVLTF. DNA of the CDR3: TGTGCCAGCAGCTTAGGTCCAGGAGTCCTGACTTTC. The full variable domain, with the rest looked up from reference TRBV7-8 and TRBJ2-6, is GAGVSQSPRYKVAKRGQDVALRCDPISGHVSLFWYQQALGQGPEFLTYFQNEAQLDKSGLPSDRFFAERPEGSVSTLKIQRTQQEDSAVYLCASSLGPGVLTFGAGSRLTVL.

In the case of this clonotype: A read error may explain this, as a much larger clone is one base away. V is TRBV2 and J is TRBJ2-7, with D possibly matching TRBD2 (5 bases). V lost 7 bases, J lost 5 bases, and 15 bases lay in between. The CDR3 runs 13 residues. Germline CDR1 is SNHLY and CDR2 is FYNNEI. CDR3: CASKSPVRDEQYF. The CDR3 nucleotides are TGTGCCAGCAAAAGTCCGGTGAGGGACGAGCAGTACTTC.

V usage is TRBV11-2 and J usage is TRBJ2-7; tentatively, D is TRBD1 (5 bases). V lost 0 bases and J lost 2, with 11 bases in between. Germline CDR1 is SGHAT and CDR2 is FQNNGV. CDR3 length equals 15 residues. The CDR3 sequence: CASSLDRGRAYEQYF. The CDR3 DNA sequence: TGTGCCAGCAGCTTAGATAGGGGCAGAGCCTACGAGCAGTACTTC.

This clonotype was recorded a few times. The chain combines TRBV7-9 with TRBJ1-4; TRBD1 aligns across 10 bases. The germline V gene has CDR1 SEHNR and CDR2 FQNEAQ (reference sequence). V trimming: 1 base; J trimming: 6 bases; junction bases outside the gene matches: 5. CDR3 length: 16 amino acids. The CDR3 protein is CASSLGPGQGDEKLFF. For the CDR3, the DNA is TGTGCCAGCAGCTTAGGCCCAGGACAGGGGGATGAAAAACTGTTTTTT.

This clonotype was counted many times. The chain couples TRBV12-3 or TRBV12-4 to TRBJ1-1; weak D call: TRBD1 (5 bases). The CDR3 is 10 residues long. Deletions cut 10 bases from V and 6 bases from J, with 9 bases between. The CDR3 bases are TGTGCCACCAGAGGGGCTGAAGCTTTCTTT. This sequence encodes CATRGAEAFF.

This clonotype was observed at least ten times. The chain couples TRBV30 to TRBJ1-5; maybe TRBD1 (5 bases). Germline V gene data show CDR1 as GTSNPN and CDR2 as SVGIG (reference sequence). The CDR3 length is 15 residues. V was pared by 4 bases and J by 9 bases, with 22 bases between. CDR3 in amino acids: CAWTGTGTHNLPQHF. The DNA of the CDR3 is TGTGCCTGGACAGGGACCGGGACGCATAATTTGCCCCAGCATTTT. Variable domain in full (rest from reference TRBV30 and TRBJ1-5): SQTIHQWPATLVQPVGSPLSLECTVEGTSNPNLYWYRQAAGRGLQLLFYSVGIGQISSEVPQNLSASRPQDRQFILSSKKLLLSDSGFYLCAWTGTGTHNLPQHFGDGTRLSIL.

This clonotype appeared many times. The chain carries TRBV5-6 and TRBJ2-7; weak D call: TRBD1 (5 bases). This CDR3 spans 15 amino acids. Trimming took 5 bases from V and 2 from J, leaving 17 bases between them. Germline assignment: CDR1 SGHDT and CDR2 YYEEEE. CDR3 coding DNA: TGTGCCAGCAGTCCGTGGCAGGGTCCAACCTACGAGCAGTACTTC. It encodes CASSPWQGPTYEQYF.

This clonotype was recorded many times. The chain recombines TRBV7-9 with TRBJ2-7, with 7 bases that match TRBD2. V gave up 6 bases and J gave up 6 bases; unmatched junction bases: 2. Germline-derived CDR1 and CDR2 are SEHNR and FQNEAQ (reference sequence). The CDR3 sequence is 11 residues long. The CDR3 sequence: CASSSSGEQYF. CDR3 sequence (DNA): TGTGCCAGCAGTTCTAGCGGCGAGCAGTACTTC.

The chain uses TRBV9 and TRBJ2-3; TRBD2 matches at 8 bases. The V gene end was trimmed by 7 bases and the J gene end by 4 bases; junction bases not matched to a gene: 14. The CDR3 is 16 amino acids. The V gene's germline CDR1 is SGDLS and CDR2 YYNGEE. CDR3 amino acids: CASAPSGGLLSDTQYF. The CDR3 region has the DNA TGTGCCAGCGCCCCCTCGGGGGGGCTTTTGTCAGATACGCAGTATTTT.

There are many counts of this clonotype. The chain couples TRBV5-1 to TRBJ2-7; 7 nucleotides match TRBD1. The CDR3 extends over 14 amino acids. Germline-derived CDR1 and CDR2 are SGHRS and YFSETQ. The J segment lost 3 bases and the V segment lost 2 bases, leaving 5 bases of the junction unmatched. CDR3 region: CASSLTQGVYEQYF. CDR3 coding DNA: TGCGCCAGCAGCTTAACCCAGGGGGTCTACGAGCAGTACTTC.

V gene TRBV20-1 combines with J gene TRBJ2-3; TRBD2 matches 8 bases. The CDR3 consists of 14 residues. V was clipped by 6 bases and J by 3 bases; unmatched bases: 8. Germline CDR1 DFQATT, CDR2 SNEGSKA (reference sequence). The CDR3 DNA is TGCAGTGCCACTGGACTAGCCCAGACAGATACGCAGTATTTT. Its protein product is CSATGLAQTDTQYF.

At least ten counts were recorded for this clonotype. This chain links TRBV7-8 with TRBJ1-3; D possibly corresponds to TRBD1 (5 bases). The germline V and J ends were trimmed by 8 bases and 0 bases, with 17 bases remaining between them. This CDR3 contains 16 residues. Germline loops: CDR1 SGHVS, CDR2 FQNEAQ. The CDR3 protein is CASVRAMGGSGNTIYF. The CDR3 DNA reads TGTGCCAGCGTTAGAGCAATGGGGGGCTCTGGAAACACCATATATTTT.

This clonotype was counted ten times or more. V usage is TRBV12-3 or TRBV12-4 and J usage is TRBJ2-7, with 7 positions matching TRBD1. Losses at the gene ends were 8 bases for V and 0 bases for J; bases not matched to a gene: 10. This CDR3 comprises 15 residues. The CDR3 region is CASGLRGGFSYEQYF. Here the CDR3 DNA reads TGTGCCAGCGGCCTCCGAGGGGGCTTCTCCTACGAGCAGTACTTC.

This clonotype occurred many times. The J gene is TRBJ2-5, the V gene TRBV5-5; 10 bases are a match to TRBD2. The CDR3 spans 15 residues. V lost 2 bases, J lost 0 bases, and 1 base stayed unmatched. Germline-derived CDR1 and CDR2 are SGHKS and YYEKEE (reference sequence). The CDR3 nucleotides are TGTGCCAGCAGCTTCGGACTAGCGGACCAAGAGACCCAGTACTTC. Translating gives CASSFGLADQETQYF.

This chain joins TRBV5-1 and TRBJ2-2, with D tentatively TRBD1 or TRBD2 (6 bases each). This CDR3 is 14 amino acids long. The V gene's germline CDR1 is SGHRS and CDR2 YFSETQ. Between the trimmed V and J ends, which lost 7 bases and 5 bases, there was a span of 15 bases. As DNA, the CDR3 is TGCGCCAGCCCCTCGGTAGGGGGGACCGGGGAGCTGTTTTTT. Its protein is CASPSVGGTGELFF. Filled out from reference TRBV5-1 and TRBJ2-2, the complete variable domain reads KAGVTQTPRYLIKTRGQQVTLSCSPISGHRSVSWYQQTPGQGLQFLFEYFSETQRNKGNFPGRFSGRQFSNSRSEMNVSTLELGDSALYLCASPSVGGTGELFFGEGSRLTVL.

This clonotype was found a few times. The chain employs TRBV4-3 and TRBJ1-2; 9 bases match TRBD1. Germline assignment: CDR1 LGHNA and CDR2 YSLEER. This CDR3 spans 15 amino acids. V trimming: 3 bases; J trimming: 5 bases; junction bases outside the gene matches: 7. CDR3 nucleotides: TGCGCCAGCAGCCATTGGACAGGGGCCGTGTATGGCTACACCTTC. Amino acids: CASSHWTGAVYGYTF.

The sample holds many counts of this clonotype. This chain joins TRBV7-9 and TRBJ2-7; D is ambiguous. Germline V CDR1 and CDR2: SEHNR, FQNEAQ (reference sequence). The CDR3 consists of 12 residues. The V gene lost 7 bases and the J gene lost 0 bases, with 7 bases spanning the gap. CDR3 nucleotide sequence: TGTGCCAGCAAGGACGGCTCCTACGAGCAGTACTTC. It translates to CASKDGSYEQYF.

This clonotype has at least ten counts. The chain combines TRBV25-1 with TRBJ1-5; 7 nucleotides line up with TRBD1. Germline CDR1 is MGHDK and CDR2 is SYGVNS. This CDR3 is 14 amino acids long. Germline trimming cut 3 bases from V and 5 bases from J; bases unmatched to any gene: 4. CDR3 protein: CASSDRGRDQPQHF. The CDR3 bases are TGTGCCAGCAGTGACAGGGGGAGAGATCAGCCCCAGCATTTT.

This clonotype was counted at least ten times. The V call is TRBV4-1, the J call TRBJ2-2; no definite D call. Trimming removed 6 bases from V and 5 bases from J, with 13 bases in between. The CDR3 has 14 amino acids. Germline CDR1 MGHRA, CDR2 YSYEKL. CDR3 nucleotide sequence: TGCGCCAGCAGGAGCCTGCTGGGAACCGGGGAGCTGTTTTTT. The encoded protein is CASRSLLGTGELFF.

The chain recombines TRBV2 with TRBJ2-5, with a tentative D call TRBD2 (5 bases). The germline gives CDR1 SNHLY, CDR2 FYNNEI. Between the trimmed V and J ends, which lost 0 bases and 4 bases, there was a span of 12 bases. The CDR3 sequence is 15 residues long. The CDR3 sequence is CASSEAGGFGETQYF. The CDR3 bases are TGTGCCAGCAGTGAAGCCGGCGGGTTTGGAGAGACCCAGTACTTC.

The CDR3 sequence: CSASARDRAYEQYF. For the CDR3, the DNA is TGCAGTGCTAGTGCCCGGGACAGGGCCTACGAGCAGTACTTC. V is TRBV20-1 and J is TRBJ2-7; the match to TRBD1 covers 9 bases. Germline-derived CDR1 and CDR2 are DFQATT and SNEGSKA (reference sequence). CDR3 length: 14 residues. V was clipped by 3 bases and J by 2 bases; unmatched bases: 5.

There are a few counts of this clonotype. This chain uses TRBV7-2 with TRBJ1-2; a possible D gene is TRBD1 (5 bases). The V end lost 4 bases, the J end lost 2 bases, and 17 bases lay between the germline ends. CDR3 size: 16 residues. The V gene's germline CDR1 is SGHTA and CDR2 FQGNSA. This chain's CDR3 is CASSSSSFGANYGYTF. CDR3 nucleotide sequence: TGTGCCAGCAGCTCCTCCTCTTTCGGGGCCAACTATGGCTACACCTTC.

Ten or more counts support this clonotype. The chain carries TRBV15 and TRBJ2-4; D might be TRBD2 (5 bases). CDR1 is LNHNV, CDR2 YYDKDF, per germline (reference sequence). With 5 bases removed from V and 9 bases from J, the gap between germline ends came to 14 bases. The CDR3 contains 13 residues. CDR3 nucleotide sequence: TGTGCCACCAGCCCCCACATGGCGGGCATTCAGTACTTC. Amino acids: CATSPHMAGIQYF.

This clonotype was counted at least ten times. V and J are TRBV11-2 and TRBJ2-3; D is unclear. The CDR3 spans 16 residues. V lost 2 bases and J lost 6, with 18 bases in between. CDR1 is SGHAT and CDR2 is FQNNGV in the germline V gene. CDR3 nucleotide sequence: TGTGCCAGCAGCTTATTGGGCGAAGGGTTCAGCGATACGCAGTATTTT. It yields the protein CASSLLGEGFSDTQYF.

This clonotype was counted ten times or more. CDR3 coding DNA: TGCAGCGTTGCTCTAGCCAAAAACATTCAGTACTTC. Its protein product is CSVALAKNIQYF. The chain carries TRBV29-1 and TRBJ2-4, with D hard to call. Germline values: CDR1 SQVTM, CDR2 ANQGSEA. This CDR3 is built from 12 residues. Trimming took 4 bases from V and 0 from J, leaving 4 bases between them.

This clonotype was seen ten or more times. V usage is TRBV20-1 and J usage is TRBJ1-3; 7 bases align to TRBD1. Germline assignment: CDR1 DFQATT and CDR2 SNEGSKA (reference sequence). Germline trimming cut 1 base from V and 0 bases from J; bases unmatched to any gene: 18. CDR3 length: 20 amino acids. The CDR3 region has the DNA TGCAGTGCTAGAGCGCGTGGGACAGCGCCCTATATTTCCTCTGGAAACACCATATATTTT. It is translated as CSARARGTAPYISSGNTIYF.

A few counts support this clonotype. The chain is built from TRBV3-1 and TRBJ2-7; no clear D. The V gene's germline CDR1 is LGHDT and CDR2 YNNKEL (reference sequence). V was shortened by 5 bases and J by 1 base, with 12 bases between the two germline ends. The CDR3 runs 14 residues. CDR3 amino acids: CASSFGPLSYEQYF. CDR3 sequence (DNA): TGTGCCAGCAGCTTCGGGCCGTTATCCTACGAGCAGTACTTC.

The rearrangement links TRBV7-6 to TRBJ2-3; TRBD2 matches 7 bases. The CDR3 length is 16 residues. The ends lost 4 bases at V and 0 bases at J; junction bases unmatched: 7. Per the germline V gene, CDR1 is SGHVS and CDR2 is FNYEAQ. The CDR3 DNA reads as TGTGCCAGCAGCTACGGGCGGGGGAGGAGCACAGATACGCAGTATTTT. Translation: CASSYGRGRSTDTQYF.

The chain carries TRBV4-3 and TRBJ2-1; D uncertain. Between the trimmed V and J ends, which lost 0 bases and 4 bases, there was a span of 13 bases. CDR1 LGHNA and CDR2 YSLEER come from the germline V gene. The CDR3 totals 16 residues. The CDR3 reads CASSQDRLDLYNEQFF. The CDR3 coding sequence is TGCGCCAGCAGCCAAGATCGTCTTGATTTATACAATGAGCAGTTCTTC.

The CDR3 is CSARVLFGVDTQYF. DNA for the CDR3: TGCAGTGCTAGAGTCCTCTTCGGAGTTGATACGCAGTATTTT. The rearrangement links TRBV20-1 to TRBJ2-3, with D unresolved. With 1 base removed from V and 6 bases from J, the gap between germline ends came to 14 bases. Germline CDR1 is DFQATT and CDR2 is SNEGSKA (reference sequence). The CDR3 runs to 14 residues.

This clonotype occurred a few times. V usage is TRBV6-1 and J usage is TRBJ2-3, with D perhaps TRBD1 (5 bases). V lost 4 bases and J 5 bases, leaving 16 bases between the germline ends. Germline V gene data show CDR1 as MNHNS and CDR2 as SASEGT. The CDR3 has 15 residues. This CDR3 is CASSGGDYQGDTQYF. In DNA form, the CDR3 reads TGTGCCAGCAGTGGCGGTGATTATCAGGGAGATACGCAGTATTTT.